Included here is one TCR beta chain sequence, with context. This entry comes from a study of shared clonotypes between healthy human individuals. V lost 7 bases, J lost 6 bases, and 26 bases lay in between. The CDR3 sequence is 17 residues long. CDR1 is SGHTA and CDR2 is FQGNSA in the germline V gene. Here immunoSEQ multiplex PCR was the method, and the copy in TCRdb shows in-frame clones only, minus some. The sample gives some 1.5 million clones, around 97% of which show up once; approximately 1.1% is in the top ten. The sample comprised naive CD4+ T cells sorted from blood. The subset denotes: CD45RA+ positively selected. The clonotype comes from a man in his thirties or forties in good health. The chain uses TRBV7-2 and TRBJ2-3; the D gene could be TRBD1 or TRBD2 (5 bases each). DNA for the CDR3: TGTGCCAGCACCCCGCCTGGGACCCAAACTCAAGCCGATACGCAGTATTTT. Translated, it gives CASTPPGTQTQADTQYF. The full variable domain, with the rest looked up from reference TRBV7-2 and TRBJ2-3, is GAGVSQSPSNKVTEKGKDVELRCDPISGHTALYWYRQSLGQGLEFLIYFQGNSAPDKSGLPSDRFSAERTGGSVSTLTIQRTQQEDSAVYLCASTPPGTQTQADTQYFGPGTRLTVL.